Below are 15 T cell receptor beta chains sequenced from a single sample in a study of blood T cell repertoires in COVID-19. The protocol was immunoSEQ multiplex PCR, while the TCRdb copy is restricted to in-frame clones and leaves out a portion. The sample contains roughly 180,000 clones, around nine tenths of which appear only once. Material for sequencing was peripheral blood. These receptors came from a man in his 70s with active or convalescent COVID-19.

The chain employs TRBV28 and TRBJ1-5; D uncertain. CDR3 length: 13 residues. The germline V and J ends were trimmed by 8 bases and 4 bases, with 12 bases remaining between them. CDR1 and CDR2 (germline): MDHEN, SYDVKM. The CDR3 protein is CASGEWRNQPQHF. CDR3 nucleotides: TGTGCCAGCGGGGAGTGGAGAAATCAGCCCCAGCATTTT.

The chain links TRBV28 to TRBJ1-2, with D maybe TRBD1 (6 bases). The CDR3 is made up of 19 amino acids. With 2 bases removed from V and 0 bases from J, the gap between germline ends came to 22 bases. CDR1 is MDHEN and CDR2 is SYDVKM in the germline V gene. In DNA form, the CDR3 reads TGTGCCAGCAGTTTAGCCACCCCCTCACAGGGAGTAGCTAACTATGGCTACACCTTC. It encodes CASSLATPSQGVANYGYTF.

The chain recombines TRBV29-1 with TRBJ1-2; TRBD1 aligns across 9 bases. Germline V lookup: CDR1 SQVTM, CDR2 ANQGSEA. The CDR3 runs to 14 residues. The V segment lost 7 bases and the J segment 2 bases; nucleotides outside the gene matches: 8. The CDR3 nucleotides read TGCAGCGCGGGGACAGGGAGCCCAAACTATGGCTACACCTTC. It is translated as CSAGTGSPNYGYTF.

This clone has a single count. The CDR3 DNA is TGTGCCAGCAGCGTAGGGGCAGAAAATTCACCCCTCCACTTT. Translating gives CASSVGAENSPLHF. V gene TRBV9 combines with J gene TRBJ1-6; D ambiguous. The CDR3 has 14 residues. Germline V gives CDR1 SGDLS, CDR2 YYNGEE. Trimming cost V 0 bases and J 7 bases, with 8 bases left between them.

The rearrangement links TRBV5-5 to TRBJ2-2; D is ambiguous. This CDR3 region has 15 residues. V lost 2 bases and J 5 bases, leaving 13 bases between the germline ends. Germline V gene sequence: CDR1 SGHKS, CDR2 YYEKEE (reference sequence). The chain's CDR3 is CASSLYGLVTGELFF. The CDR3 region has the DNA TGTGCCAGCAGCTTATATGGGCTCGTAACCGGGGAGCTGTTTTTT.

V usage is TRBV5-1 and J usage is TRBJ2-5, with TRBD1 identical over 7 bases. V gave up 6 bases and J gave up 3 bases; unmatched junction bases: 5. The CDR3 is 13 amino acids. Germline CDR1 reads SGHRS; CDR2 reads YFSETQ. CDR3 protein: CASNRDSKETQYF. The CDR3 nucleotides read TGCGCCAGCAATCGGGACAGTAAAGAGACCCAGTACTTC.

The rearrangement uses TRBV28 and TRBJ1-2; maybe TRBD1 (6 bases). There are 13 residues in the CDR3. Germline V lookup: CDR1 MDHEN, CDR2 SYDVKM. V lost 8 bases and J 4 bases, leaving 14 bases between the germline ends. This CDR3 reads CASFTGSGYGYTF. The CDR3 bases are TGTGCCAGCTTCACAGGGTCCGGCTATGGCTACACCTTC.

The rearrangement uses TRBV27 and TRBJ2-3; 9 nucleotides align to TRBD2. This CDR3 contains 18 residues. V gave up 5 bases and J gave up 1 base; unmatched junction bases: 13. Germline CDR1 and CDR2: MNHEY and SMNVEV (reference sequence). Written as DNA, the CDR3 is TGTGCCAGCAGTCAAAGCCCCGGGACTAGCCTACGCACAGATACGCAGTATTTT. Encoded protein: CASSQSPGTSLRTDTQYF.

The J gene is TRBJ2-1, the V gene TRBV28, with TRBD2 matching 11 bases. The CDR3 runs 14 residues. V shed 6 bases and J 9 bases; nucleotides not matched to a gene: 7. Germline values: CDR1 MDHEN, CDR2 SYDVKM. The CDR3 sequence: CASRTSGRRFEQFF. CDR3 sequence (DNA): TGTGCCAGCAGAACTAGCGGGAGAAGATTTGAGCAGTTCTTC.

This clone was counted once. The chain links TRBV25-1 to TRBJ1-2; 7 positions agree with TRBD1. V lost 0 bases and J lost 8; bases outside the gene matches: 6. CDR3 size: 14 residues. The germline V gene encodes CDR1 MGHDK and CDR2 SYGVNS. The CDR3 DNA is TGTGCCAGCAGTGAATACGGTACAGGGGTCGGCTACACCTTC. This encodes CASSEYGTGVGYTF.

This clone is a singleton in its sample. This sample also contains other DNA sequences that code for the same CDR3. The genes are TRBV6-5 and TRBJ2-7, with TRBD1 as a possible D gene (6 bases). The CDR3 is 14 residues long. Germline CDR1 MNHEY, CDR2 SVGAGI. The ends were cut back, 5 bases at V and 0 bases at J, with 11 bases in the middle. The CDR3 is CASSQTGSSYEQYF. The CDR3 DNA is TGTGCCAGCAGTCAGACAGGTTCCTCCTACGAGCAGTACTTC.

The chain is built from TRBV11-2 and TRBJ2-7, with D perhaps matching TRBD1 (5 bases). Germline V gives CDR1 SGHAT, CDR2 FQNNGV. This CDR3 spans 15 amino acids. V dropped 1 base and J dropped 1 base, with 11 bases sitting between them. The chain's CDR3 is CASSLVGQGSYEQYF. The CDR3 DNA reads TGTGCCAGCAGCTTAGTGGGTCAGGGTTCCTACGAGCAGTACTTC.

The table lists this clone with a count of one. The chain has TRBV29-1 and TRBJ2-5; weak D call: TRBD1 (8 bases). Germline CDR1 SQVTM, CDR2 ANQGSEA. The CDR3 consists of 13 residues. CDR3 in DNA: TGCAGTACCCAACAGGGGGGGCGGGAGACCCAGTACTTC. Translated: CSTQQGGRETQYF.

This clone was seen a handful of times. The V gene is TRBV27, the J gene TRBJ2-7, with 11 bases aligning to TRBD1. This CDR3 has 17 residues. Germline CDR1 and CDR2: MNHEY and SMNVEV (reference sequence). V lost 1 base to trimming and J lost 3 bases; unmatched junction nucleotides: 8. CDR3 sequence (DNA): TGTGCCAGCAGTTTATTGACCTCGGGACAGGGGGTCTACGAGCAGTACTTC. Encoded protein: CASSLLTSGQGVYEQYF.

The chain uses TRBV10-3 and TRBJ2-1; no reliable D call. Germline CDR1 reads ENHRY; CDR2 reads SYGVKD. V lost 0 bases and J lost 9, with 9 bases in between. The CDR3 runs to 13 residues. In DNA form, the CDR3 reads TGTGCCATCAGTGAGTCATTAGATGGTGAGCAGTTCTTC. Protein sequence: CAISESLDGEQFF.